This TCR beta chain appears in the sequencing data of a study of T cells after somatic rescue of genetic block. Profiling relied on immunoSEQ multiplex PCR, and the TCRdb table lists in-frame clones only, not all of them. Of over 12,000 clones listed, 65% to 75% are singletons. V gave up 6 bases and J gave up 2 bases, with 10 bases separating them. The CDR3 extends over 13 amino acids. The germline CDR1 and CDR2 sequences are KGHSH and LQKENI. Input material: peripheral blood mononuclear cells (PBMCs). The clonotype originates from a boy younger than 18. V gene TRBV18 combines with J gene TRBJ1-2, with D unclear. The CDR3 region has the DNA TGTGCCAGCTCCCCTATCGTAAACTATGGCTACACCTTC. This sequence encodes CASSPIVNYGYTF.